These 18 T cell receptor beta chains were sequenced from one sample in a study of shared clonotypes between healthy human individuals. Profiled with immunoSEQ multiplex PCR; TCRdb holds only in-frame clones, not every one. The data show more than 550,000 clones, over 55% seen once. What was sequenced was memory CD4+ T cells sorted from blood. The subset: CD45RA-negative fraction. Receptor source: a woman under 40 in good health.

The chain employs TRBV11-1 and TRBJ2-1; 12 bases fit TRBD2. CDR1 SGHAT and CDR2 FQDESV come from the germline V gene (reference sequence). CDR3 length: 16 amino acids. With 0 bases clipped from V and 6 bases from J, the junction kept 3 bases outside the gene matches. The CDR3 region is CASSLALAGGPNEQFF. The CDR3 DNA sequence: TGTGCCAGCAGCTTAGCCCTAGCGGGAGGGCCCAATGAGCAGTTCTTC.

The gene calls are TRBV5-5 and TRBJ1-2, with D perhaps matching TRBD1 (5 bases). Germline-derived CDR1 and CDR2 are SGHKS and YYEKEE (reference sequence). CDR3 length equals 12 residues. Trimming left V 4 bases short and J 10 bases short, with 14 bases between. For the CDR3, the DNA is TGTGCCAGCAGCCCGAGTGGGGCGGACTACACCTTC. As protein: CASSPSGADYTF.

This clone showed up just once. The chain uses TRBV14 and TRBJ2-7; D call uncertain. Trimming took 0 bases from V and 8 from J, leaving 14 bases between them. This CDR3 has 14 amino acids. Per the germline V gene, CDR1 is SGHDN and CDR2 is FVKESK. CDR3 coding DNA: TGTGCCAGCAGCCAAGATTGGGCAGGTGTACAGCAGTACTTC. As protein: CASSQDWAGVQQYF.

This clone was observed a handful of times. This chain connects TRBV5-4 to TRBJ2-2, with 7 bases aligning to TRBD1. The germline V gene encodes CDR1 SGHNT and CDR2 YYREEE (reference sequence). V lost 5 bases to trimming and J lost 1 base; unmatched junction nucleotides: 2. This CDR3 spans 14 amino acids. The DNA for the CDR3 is TGTGCCAGCAGACGACAGGGGAACACCGGGGAGCTGTTTTTT. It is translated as CASRRQGNTGELFF.

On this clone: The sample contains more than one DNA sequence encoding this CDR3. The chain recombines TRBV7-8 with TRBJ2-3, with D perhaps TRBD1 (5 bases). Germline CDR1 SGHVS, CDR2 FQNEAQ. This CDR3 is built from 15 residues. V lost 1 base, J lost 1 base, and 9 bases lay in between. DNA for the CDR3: TGTGCCAGCAGCTTAGGGGTAGGGGGCACAGATACGCAGTATTTT. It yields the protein CASSLGVGGTDTQYF.

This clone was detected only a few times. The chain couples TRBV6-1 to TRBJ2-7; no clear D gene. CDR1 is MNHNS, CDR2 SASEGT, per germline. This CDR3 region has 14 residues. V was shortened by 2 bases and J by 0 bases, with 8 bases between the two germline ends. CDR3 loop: CASSESWSSYEQYF. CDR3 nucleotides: TGTGCCAGCAGTGAAAGTTGGAGCTCCTACGAGCAGTACTTC.

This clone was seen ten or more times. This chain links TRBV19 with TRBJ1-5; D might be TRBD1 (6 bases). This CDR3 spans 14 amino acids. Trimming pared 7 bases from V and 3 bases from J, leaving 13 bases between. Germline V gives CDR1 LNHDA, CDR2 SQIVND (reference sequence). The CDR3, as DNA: TGTGCCAGTAACCCCCAGGGGTTCAATCAGCCCCAGCATTTT. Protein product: CASNPQGFNQPQHF.

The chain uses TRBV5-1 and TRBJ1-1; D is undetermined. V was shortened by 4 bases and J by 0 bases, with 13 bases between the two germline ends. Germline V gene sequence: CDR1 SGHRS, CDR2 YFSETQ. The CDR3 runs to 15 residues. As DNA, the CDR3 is TGCGCCAGCAGCGGTGGAGGGCTTATGAACACTGAAGCTTTCTTT. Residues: CASSGGGLMNTEAFF.

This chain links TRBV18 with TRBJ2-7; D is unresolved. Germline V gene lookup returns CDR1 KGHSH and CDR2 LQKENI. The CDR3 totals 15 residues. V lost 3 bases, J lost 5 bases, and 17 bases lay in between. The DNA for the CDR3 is TGTGCCAGCTCACCCAGCTTTATCACAGCCCACGAGCAGTACTTC. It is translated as CASSPSFITAHEQYF.

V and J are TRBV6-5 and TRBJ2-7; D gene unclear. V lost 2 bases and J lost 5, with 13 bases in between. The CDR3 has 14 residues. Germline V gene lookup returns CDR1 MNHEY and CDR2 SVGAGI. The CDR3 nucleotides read TGTGCCAGCAGTTACAACCCCCGGACCCACGAGCAGTACTTC. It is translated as CASSYNPRTHEQYF.

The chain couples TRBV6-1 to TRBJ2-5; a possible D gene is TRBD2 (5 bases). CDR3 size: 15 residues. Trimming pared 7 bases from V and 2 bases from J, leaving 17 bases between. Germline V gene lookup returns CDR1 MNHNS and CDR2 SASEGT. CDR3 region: CASTLWEFPQETQYF. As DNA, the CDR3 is TGTGCCAGCACCCTGTGGGAGTTCCCGCAAGAGACCCAGTACTTC.

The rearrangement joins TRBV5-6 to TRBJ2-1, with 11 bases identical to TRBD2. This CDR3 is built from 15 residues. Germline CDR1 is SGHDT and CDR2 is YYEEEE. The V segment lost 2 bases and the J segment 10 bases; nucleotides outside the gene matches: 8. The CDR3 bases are TGTGCCAGCAGCTTCCTAGCGGGAGGAAAAGGGGAGCAGTTCTTC. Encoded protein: CASSFLAGGKGEQFF.

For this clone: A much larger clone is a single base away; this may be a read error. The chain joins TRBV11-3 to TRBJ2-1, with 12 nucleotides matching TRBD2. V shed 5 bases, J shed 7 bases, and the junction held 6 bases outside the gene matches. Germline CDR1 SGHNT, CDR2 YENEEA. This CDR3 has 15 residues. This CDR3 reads CASSLAGGPVNEQFF. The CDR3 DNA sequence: TGTGCCAGCAGCCTAGCGGGAGGGCCAGTGAATGAGCAGTTCTTC.

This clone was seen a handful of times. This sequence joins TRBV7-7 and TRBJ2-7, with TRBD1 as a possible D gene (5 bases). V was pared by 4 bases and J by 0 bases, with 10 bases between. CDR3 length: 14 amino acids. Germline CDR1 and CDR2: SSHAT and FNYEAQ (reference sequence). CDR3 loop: CASSSQADSYEQYF. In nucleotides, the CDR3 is TGTGCCAGCAGCTCACAGGCCGACTCCTACGAGCAGTACTTC.

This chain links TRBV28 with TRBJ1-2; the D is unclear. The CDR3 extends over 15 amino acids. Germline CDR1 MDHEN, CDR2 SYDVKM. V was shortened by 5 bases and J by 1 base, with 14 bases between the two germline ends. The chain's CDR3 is CASSPYPEGNYGYTF. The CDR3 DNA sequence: TGTGCCAGCAGTCCCTACCCGGAGGGTAACTATGGCTACACCTTC.

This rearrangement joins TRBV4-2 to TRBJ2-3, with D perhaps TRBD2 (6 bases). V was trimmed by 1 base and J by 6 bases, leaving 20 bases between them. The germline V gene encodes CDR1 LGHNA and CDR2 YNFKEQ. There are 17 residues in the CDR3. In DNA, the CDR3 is TGTGCCAGCAGCCAAGGGAAGGGACTCAGGATCGGGGATACGCAGTATTTT. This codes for CASSQGKGLRIGDTQYF.

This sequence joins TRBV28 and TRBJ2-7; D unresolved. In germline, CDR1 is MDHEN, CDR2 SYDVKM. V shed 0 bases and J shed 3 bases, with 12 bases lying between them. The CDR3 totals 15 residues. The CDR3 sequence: CASSLWSNQNYEQYF. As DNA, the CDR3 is TGTGCCAGCAGTTTATGGTCCAACCAAAACTACGAGCAGTACTTC.

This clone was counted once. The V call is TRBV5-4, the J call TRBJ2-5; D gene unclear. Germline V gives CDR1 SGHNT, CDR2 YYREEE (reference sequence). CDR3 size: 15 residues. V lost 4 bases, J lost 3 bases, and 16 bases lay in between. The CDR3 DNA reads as TGTGCCAGCAGCCAGTCTTTGCGAAGGGAAGAGACCCAGTACTTC. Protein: CASSQSLRREETQYF. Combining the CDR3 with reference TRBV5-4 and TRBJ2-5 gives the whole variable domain ETGVTQSPTHLIKTRGQQVTLRCSSQSGHNTVSWYQQALGQGPQFIFQYYREEENGRGNFPPRFSGLQFPNYSSELNVNALELDDSALYLCASSQSLRREETQYFGPGTRLLVL.